Following are 9 T cell receptor beta chains from one sample sequenced in a study of T-cell reconstitution after alpha-beta-depleted transplantation in children. This sample's TCRbeta library carried unique molecular identifier barcodes. One entry per CDR3 protein results from TCRdb running MiXCR on the PCR reads. The data show under 350,000 distinct CDR3 sequences, 9.9% seen once. The material was PBMCs from the stem cell graft donor, obtained from the stem cell graft. The receptor set was obtained from a human donor who donated a stem cell graft to a child with SCID.

The genes are TRBV7-6 and TRBJ1-5, with D hard to call. CDR1 is SGHVS and CDR2 is FNYEAQ in the germline V gene. Trimming stripped 3 bases from V and 1 base from J, with 7 bases between. The CDR3 is 14 residues long. For the CDR3, the DNA is TGTGCCAGCAGCTTGTTAGAGAGCAATCAGCCCCAGCATTTT. Its protein product is CASSLLESNQPQHF.

The rearrangement uses TRBV20-1 and TRBJ2-1, with 7 bases aligning to TRBD1. After removal of 1 base from V and 6 bases from J, the junction contained 3 bases not matched to a gene. The CDR3 runs to 13 residues. The V gene's germline CDR1 is DFQATT and CDR2 SNEGSKA (reference sequence). The CDR3 loop reads CSARVKGANEQFF. CDR3 coding DNA: TGCAGTGCTAGAGTCAAGGGGGCCAATGAGCAGTTCTTC.

The chain couples TRBV7-2 to TRBJ1-4; a weak D match, TRBD1 (5 bases). CDR3 size: 13 residues. Germline CDR1 and CDR2: SGHTA and FQGNSA. V lost 5 bases and J lost 6, with 10 bases in between. The CDR3, as DNA: TGTGCCAGCAGCAGGGACGTTCATGAAAAACTGTTTTTT. It specifies CASSRDVHEKLFF.

In this sample, this clonotype turned up a few times. The rearrangement joins TRBV20-1 to TRBJ2-1, with D maybe TRBD1 (6 bases). The V gene lost 0 bases and the J gene lost 8 bases, with 11 bases spanning the gap. The CDR3 totals 13 residues. Germline loops: CDR1 DFQATT, CDR2 SNEGSKA (reference sequence). Here the CDR3 DNA reads TGCAGTGCTAGAGAGGACAGCAAGGATGAGCAGTTCTTC. The encoded protein is CSAREDSKDEQFF.

The rearrangement joins TRBV12-3 or TRBV12-4 to TRBJ2-1; 8 positions agree with TRBD2. The V and J ends lost 5 bases and 7 bases, in that order; junction bases with no gene match: 10. This CDR3 region has 15 residues. CDR3 region: CASSTRGGRGNEQFF. DNA of the CDR3: TGTGCCAGCAGTACCCGGGGGGGCCGAGGTAATGAGCAGTTCTTC.

The V call is TRBV5-6, the J call TRBJ2-1, with TRBD1 identical over 10 bases. Germline V gives CDR1 SGHDT, CDR2 YYEEEE. The V segment lost 3 bases and the J segment 4 bases; nucleotides outside the gene matches: 7. The CDR3 consists of 16 residues. CDR3: CASSYNRDRGYNEQFF. As DNA, the CDR3 is TGTGCCAGCAGCTATAACCGGGACAGGGGATACAATGAGCAGTTCTTC.

The chain recombines TRBV12-3 or TRBV12-4 with TRBJ1-6, with TRBD1 matching 7 bases. Germline trimming cut 1 base from V and 6 bases from J; bases unmatched to any gene: 3. The CDR3 runs to 15 residues. The CDR3 loop is CASSLDRGFNSPLHF. In DNA, the CDR3 is TGTGCCAGCAGTTTAGACAGGGGATTTAATTCACCCCTCCACTTT.

The V call is TRBV18, the J call TRBJ1-6, with a tentative D call TRBD1 (5 bases). Germline CDR1 reads KGHSH; CDR2 reads LQKENI. The CDR3 sequence is 14 residues long. Trimming cost V 3 bases and J 10 bases, with 13 bases left between them. The CDR3 nucleotides are TGTGCCAGCTCACCCGACTTGCGGGGCTCACCCCTCCACTTT. It specifies CASSPDLRGSPLHF. Complete variable domain (other parts from reference TRBV18 and TRBJ1-6): NAGVMQNPRHLVRRRGQEARLRCSPMKGHSHVYWYRQLPEEGLKFMVYLQKENIIDESGMPKERFSAEFPKEGPSILRIQQVVRGDSAAYFCASSPDLRGSPLHFGNGTRLTVT.

This clonotype was seen a few times. CDR3 DNA sequence: TGTGCCAGCAGACCGACGGTTGACACTGAAGCTTTCTTT. Encoded protein: CASRPTVDTEAFF. The chain joins TRBV7-2 to TRBJ1-1; D remains unclear. Germline V gene sequence: CDR1 SGHTA, CDR2 FQGNSA. V was clipped by 6 bases and J by 3 bases, with 11 bases between them. The CDR3 length is 13 residues. The full variable domain, its missing parts supplied by reference TRBV7-2 and TRBJ1-1, is GAGVSQSPSNKVTEKGKDVELRCDPISGHTALYWYRQSLGQGLEFLIYFQGNSAPDKSGLPSDRFSAERTGGSVSTLTIQRTQQEDSAVYLCASRPTVDTEAFFGQGTRLTVV.